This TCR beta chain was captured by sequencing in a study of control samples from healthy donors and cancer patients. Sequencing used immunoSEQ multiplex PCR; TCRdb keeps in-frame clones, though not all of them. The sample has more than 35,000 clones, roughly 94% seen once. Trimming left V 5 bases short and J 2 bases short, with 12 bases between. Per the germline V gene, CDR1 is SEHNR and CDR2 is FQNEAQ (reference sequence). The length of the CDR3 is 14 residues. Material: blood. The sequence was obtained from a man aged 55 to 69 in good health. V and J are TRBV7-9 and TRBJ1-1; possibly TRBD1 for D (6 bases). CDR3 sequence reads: CASSRGGANTEAFF. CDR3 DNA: TGTGCCAGCAGCCGTGGGGGGGCTAACACTGAAGCTTTCTTT. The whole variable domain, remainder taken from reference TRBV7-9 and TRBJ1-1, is DTGVSQNPRHKITKRGQNVTFRCDPISEHNRLYWYRQTLGQGPEFLTYFQNEAQLEKSRLLSDRFSAERPKGSFSTLEIQRTEQGDSAMYLCASSRGGANTEAFFGQGTRLTVV.